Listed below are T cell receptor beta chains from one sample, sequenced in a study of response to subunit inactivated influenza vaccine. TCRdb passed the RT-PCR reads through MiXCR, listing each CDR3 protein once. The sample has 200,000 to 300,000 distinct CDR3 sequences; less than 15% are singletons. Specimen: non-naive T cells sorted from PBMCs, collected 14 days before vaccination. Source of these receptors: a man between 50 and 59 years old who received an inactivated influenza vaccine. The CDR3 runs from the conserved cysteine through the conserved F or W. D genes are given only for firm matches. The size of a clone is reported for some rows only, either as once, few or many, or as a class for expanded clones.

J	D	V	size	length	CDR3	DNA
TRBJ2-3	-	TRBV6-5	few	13	CASSYSTGVTQYF	TGTGCCAGCAGTTACTCGACGGGAGTCACGCAGTATTTT
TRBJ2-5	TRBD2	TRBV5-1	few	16	CASRPSTSGGGETQYF	TGCGCCAGCAGACCGTCGACTAGCGGGGGAGGTGAGACCCAGTACTTC
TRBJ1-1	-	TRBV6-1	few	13	CASSTGTVTEAFF	TGTGCCAGCAGCACCGGTACAGTTACTGAAGCTTTCTTT
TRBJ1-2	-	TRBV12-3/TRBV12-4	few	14	CASSQTLTPSGYTF	TGTGCCAGCAGTCAAACCCTCACCCCCAGTGGCTACACCTTC
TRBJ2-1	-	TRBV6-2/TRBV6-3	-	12	CASSYSPGVQFF	TGTGCCAGCAGTTACTCCCCAGGGGTTCAGTTCTTC
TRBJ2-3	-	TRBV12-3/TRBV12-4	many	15	CASSVRRTGTDTQYF	TGTGCCAGCAGTGTCAGGAGGACGGGGACAGATACGCAGTATTTT
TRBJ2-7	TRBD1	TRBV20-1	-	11	CSVQQGNEQYF	TGCAGTGTTCAACAGGGGAACGAGCAGTACTTC
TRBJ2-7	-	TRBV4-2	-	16	CASSQGVGGMFDEQYF	TGTGCCAGCAGCCAAGGGGTTGGCGGGATGTTTGACGAGCAGTACTTC
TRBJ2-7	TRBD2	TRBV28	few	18	CASSLTHTSGDSHYEQYF	TGTGCCAGCAGTTTAACCCATACTAGCGGGGATTCCCACTACGAGCAGTACTTC
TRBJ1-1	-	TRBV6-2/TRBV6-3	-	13	CASSSLRNTEAFF	TGTGCCAGCAGTTCCCTCAGGAACACTGAAGCTTTCTTT
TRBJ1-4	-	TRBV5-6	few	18	CASSGVAQRTATNEKLFF	TGTGCCAGCAGCGGGGTGGCCCAAAGAACTGCAACTAATGAAAAACTGTTTTTT
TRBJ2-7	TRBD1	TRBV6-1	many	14	CASSNPGQGYEQYF	TGTGCCAGCAGCAATCCGGGACAGGGCTACGAGCAGTACTTC
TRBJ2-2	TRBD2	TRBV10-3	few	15	CAISGSGSRTGELFF	TGTGCCATCAGTGGTAGCGGGAGCCGAACCGGGGAGCTGTTTTTT
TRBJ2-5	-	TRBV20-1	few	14	CSARGTKGLETQYF	TGCAGTGCTAGAGGGACTAAGGGCCTCGAGACCCAGTACTTC
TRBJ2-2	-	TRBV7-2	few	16	CASSLVDQGLAGELFF	TGTGCCAGCAGCTTAGTAGATCAGGGGTTAGCCGGGGAGCTGTTTTTT
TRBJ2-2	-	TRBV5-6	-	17	CASSFIGRTENTGELFF	TGTGCCAGCAGCTTCATTGGGCGGACTGAGAACACCGGGGAGCTGTTTTTT
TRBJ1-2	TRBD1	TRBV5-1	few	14	CASSLGDSYGGYTF	TGCGCCAGCAGTTTGGGGGACAGTTATGGCGGCTACACCTTC
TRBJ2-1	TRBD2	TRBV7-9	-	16	CASSSRGAGGNNEQFF	TGTGCCAGCAGCTCCCGGGGAGCGGGGGGGAACAATGAGCAGTTCTTC
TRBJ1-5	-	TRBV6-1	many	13	CASTPTGNQPQHF	TGTGCCAGCACCCCGACAGGCAATCAGCCCCAGCATTTT
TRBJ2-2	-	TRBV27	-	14	CASRGGHRLGELFF	TGTGCCAGCAGAGGGGGTCACCGTCTTGGGGAGCTGTTTTTT
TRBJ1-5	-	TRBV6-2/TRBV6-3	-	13	CAIQQSSNQPQHF	TGTGCCATCCAACAGTCTAGCAATCAGCCCCAGCATTTT
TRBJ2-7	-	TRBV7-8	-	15	CASSLDGQSSYEQYF	TGTGCCAGCAGCTTAGACGGCCAGAGCTCCTACGAGCAGTACTTC
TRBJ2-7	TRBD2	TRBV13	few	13	CASRTAGVREQYF	TGTGCCAGCAGGACCGCGGGAGTGAGGGAGCAGTACTTC
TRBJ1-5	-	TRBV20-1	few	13	CSASPTANQPQHF	TGCAGTGCTAGCCCGACGGCAAATCAGCCCCAGCATTTT
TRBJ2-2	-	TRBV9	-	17	CASSPPGRTRSTGELFF	TGTGCCAGCAGCCCCCCGGGGAGGACCCGGTCGACCGGGGAGCTGTTTTTT
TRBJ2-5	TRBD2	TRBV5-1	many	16	CASSSQTSGGRETQYF	TGCGCCAGCAGCTCGCAAACTAGCGGGGGACGGGAGACCCAGTACTTC
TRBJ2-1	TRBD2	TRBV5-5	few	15	CTSSLTTSRLLEQFF	TGTACCAGCAGCTTGACGACTAGCCGGCTTTTGGAGCAGTTCTTC
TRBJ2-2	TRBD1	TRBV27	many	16	CASSLLGQGYTGELFF	TGTGCCAGCAGTTTATTGGGACAGGGATACACCGGGGAGCTGTTTTTT
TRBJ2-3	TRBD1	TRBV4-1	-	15	CASKPVGQGRHTQYF	TGCGCCAGCAAACCCGTAGGACAGGGGAGGCATACGCAGTATTTT
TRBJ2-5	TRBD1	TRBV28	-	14	CASRRDRGMETQYF	TGTGCCAGCAGGAGGGACAGGGGGATGGAGACCCAGTACTTC
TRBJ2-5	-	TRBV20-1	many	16	CSAEGAGLFDQETQYF	TGCAGTGCCGAGGGCGCGGGACTGTTTGACCAAGAGACCCAGTACTTC
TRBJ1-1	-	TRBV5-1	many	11	CASKGETEAFF	TGCGCCAGCAAGGGTGAGACTGAAGCTTTCTTT
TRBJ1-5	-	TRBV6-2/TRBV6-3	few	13	CASSYRQYQPQHF	TGTGCCAGCAGTTACCGACAATACCAGCCCCAGCATTTT
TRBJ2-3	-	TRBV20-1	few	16	CSAGGTAILNTDTQYF	TGCAGTGCTGGCGGGACAGCGATTTTAAACACAGATACGCAGTATTTT
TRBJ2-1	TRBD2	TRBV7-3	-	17	CASSATGTSGTYNEQFF	TGTGCCAGCAGCGCAACCGGGACTAGCGGAACCTACAATGAGCAGTTCTTC
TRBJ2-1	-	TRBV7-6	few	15	CASSLAGQRGNEQFF	TGTGCCAGCAGCTTAGCGGGACAGCGGGGGAATGAGCAGTTCTTC
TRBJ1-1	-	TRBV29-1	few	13	CSVEEQMNTEAFF	TGCAGCGTTGAGGAACAGATGAACACTGAAGCTTTCTTT
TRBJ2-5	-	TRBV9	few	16	CASSVRRDREEETQYF	TGTGCCAGCAGCGTCCGGCGGGACAGAGAAGAAGAGACCCAGTACTTC
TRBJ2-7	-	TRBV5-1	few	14	CASSFTTHYYEQYF	TGCGCCAGCAGCTTCACGACTCACTACTACGAGCAGTACTTC
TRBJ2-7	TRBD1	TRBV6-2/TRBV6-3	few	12	CASQTGPHEQYF	TGTGCCAGTCAGACAGGGCCCCACGAGCAGTACTTC
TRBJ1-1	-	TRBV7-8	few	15	CASSFSGGANTEAFF	TGTGCCAGCAGCTTTTCCGGGGGGGCAAACACTGAAGCTTTCTTT
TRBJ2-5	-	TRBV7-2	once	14	CASSLVFRGETQYF	TGTGCCAGCAGCTTAGTATTTCGGGGAGAGACCCAGTACTTC
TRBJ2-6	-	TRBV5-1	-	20	CASSLAFDLGGTSGANVLTF	TGCGCCAGCAGCTTGGCCTTTGATTTGGGAGGGACATCTGGGGCCAACGTCCTGACTTTC
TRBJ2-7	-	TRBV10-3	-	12	CAISTLLYEQYF	TGTGCCATCAGTACACTCCTCTACGAGCAGTACTTC
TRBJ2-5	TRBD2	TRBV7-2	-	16	CASSFISGSDQETQYF	TGTGCCAGCAGCTTCATTAGCGGGAGCGACCAAGAGACCCAGTACTTC
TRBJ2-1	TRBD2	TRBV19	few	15	CASTSGTRYLSEQFF	TGTGCCAGTACCAGCGGGACTAGGTATCTGAGTGAGCAGTTCTTC